This T cell receptor (beta chain) was captured in a study of blood T cell repertoires in COVID-19. Whole-study context: Nucleic acid was either cDNA or gDNA, and it came from T cells, B-cell-depleted T cells, or PBMCs.

This CDR3 contains 14 residues. V was pared by 7 bases and J by 1 base, with 16 bases between. Germline V gives CDR1 SQVTM, CDR2 ANQGSEA. Source study methods: By means of reference gene primer amplification, nucleated cell counts were estimated. Produced via immunoSEQ multiplex PCR; TCRdb's table is partial and in-frame only. The V and J calls and clone size are taken from that table; D and trimming were inferred from the DNA. The table shows some 150,000 clones, with 91% occurring only once. This chain links TRBV29-1 with TRBJ1-1, with D perhaps TRBD1 (6 bases). The origin of this receptor is a man in his fifties with acute or convalescent COVID-19. Material for sequencing was peripheral blood. CDR3 DNA: TGCAGCGGCAGTCGGACAGATACGAACACTGAAGCTTTCTTT. Translating it yields CSGSRTDTNTEAFF.